This T cell receptor (beta chain) was identified during a study of post-analysis software for immune sequencing data. Comments on this clonotype: Antigen: not known.

Germline V gene sequence: CDR1 MGHRA, CDR2 YSYEKL. V shed 1 base and J shed 13 bases, with 23 bases lying between them. The CDR3 consists of 16 residues. Study-level points and caveats: Normalized Chao1 diversity was significantly reduced in patients versus controls. Among a handful of TRBV segments more frequent in patients than controls were TRBV5-6, TRBV5-1 and TRBV20-1. Samples from one preparation batch, clustered by F measure, grouped strongly together.

The authors incorporated unique molecular identifiers into the TCR beta cDNA libraries. T cells numbering roughly 0.95 to 10 million gave rise to some 500,000 cDNA molecules. TCRdb recomputed calls from the PCR reads with MiXCR, one row per CDR3 protein. The repertoire holds about 540,000 distinct CDR3 sequences, with less than 40% as singletons. What was sequenced was blood. The receptor was isolated from a girl under 18 with multiple sclerosis. The chain recombines TRBV4-1 with TRBJ2-4; a weak D match, TRBD2 (5 bases). This chain's CDR3 is CASSQGTRPRTEAQYF. The CDR3 bases are TGCGCCAGCAGCCAAGGAACGCGGCCACGGACGGAGGCCCAGTACTTC.